The next 5 T cell receptor beta chains were all read from a single sample in a study of blood T cell repertoires in COVID-19. Measured with immunoSEQ multiplex PCR; TCRdb has only the in-frame clones, and not every one. This sample yields about 78,000 clones, of which about 93% are seen a single time; approximately 0.74% belongs to the top ten. Input material: peripheral blood. Every receptor here comes from a woman of 80 years or more with acute or convalescent COVID-19.

The table lists this clone with a count of one. This chain connects TRBV10-3 to TRBJ2-7; D gene unclear. The germline V and J ends were trimmed by 2 bases and 3 bases, with 5 bases remaining between them. The CDR3 runs to 12 residues. Germline loops: CDR1 ENHRY, CDR2 SYGVKD. The CDR3 DNA is TGTGCCATCAGTGAGACACACTACGAGCAGTACTTC. Encoded protein: CAISETHYEQYF.

In its sample, this clone was seen a few times. The chain recombines TRBV19 with TRBJ2-2; D may be TRBD2 (5 bases). Germline loops: CDR1 LNHDA, CDR2 SQIVND (reference sequence). This CDR3 is built from 14 residues. V gave up 5 bases and J gave up 1 base, with 8 bases separating them. CDR3 in amino acids: CASSLGLNTGELFF. CDR3 DNA sequence: TGTGCCAGTAGTCTCGGACTGAACACCGGGGAGCTGTTTTTT.

J is TRBJ2-5 and V is TRBV19, with 7 bases aligning to TRBD1. Germline loops: CDR1 LNHDA, CDR2 SQIVND (reference sequence). Trimming at V came to 7 bases and at J to 2 bases, leaving 7 bases not matched to a gene. There are 14 residues in the CDR3. The CDR3 loop reads CASNPDRFQETQYF. The CDR3, as DNA: TGTGCCAGTAACCCGGACAGGTTTCAAGAGACCCAGTACTTC.

The chain recombines TRBV7-2 with TRBJ2-2, with D possibly TRBD2 on 7 matching bases. The germline CDR1 and CDR2 sequences are SGHTA and FQGNSA. This CDR3 is built from 16 residues. The V and J ends lost 5 bases and 7 bases respectively, with 20 bases between them. CDR3 sequence (DNA): TGTGCCAGCAGCCCTGGGGGGGCAGGGTCGATCGGGGAGCTGTTTTTT. Residues: CASSPGGAGSIGELFF.

This chain connects TRBV27 to TRBJ2-7; 10 bases line up with TRBD1. This CDR3 has 13 amino acids. After removal of 6 bases from V and 5 bases from J, the junction contained 4 bases not matched to a gene. Germline V gene lookup returns CDR1 MNHEY and CDR2 SMNVEV (reference sequence). The CDR3 sequence: CASRRQGANEQYF. The CDR3 DNA follows: TGTGCCAGCAGGCGACAGGGGGCAAACGAGCAGTACTTC.